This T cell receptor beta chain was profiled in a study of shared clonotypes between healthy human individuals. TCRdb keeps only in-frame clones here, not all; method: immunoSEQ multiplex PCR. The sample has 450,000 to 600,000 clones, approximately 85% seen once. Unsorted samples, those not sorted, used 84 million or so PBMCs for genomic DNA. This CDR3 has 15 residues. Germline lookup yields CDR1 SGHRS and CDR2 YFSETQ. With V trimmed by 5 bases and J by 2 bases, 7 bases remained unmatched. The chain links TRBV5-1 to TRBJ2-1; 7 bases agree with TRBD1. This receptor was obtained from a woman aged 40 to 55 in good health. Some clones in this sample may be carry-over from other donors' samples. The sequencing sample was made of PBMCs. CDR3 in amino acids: CASRPGTDTYNEQFF. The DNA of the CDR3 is TGCGCCAGCAGACCCGGGACAGATACCTACAATGAGCAGTTCTTC.